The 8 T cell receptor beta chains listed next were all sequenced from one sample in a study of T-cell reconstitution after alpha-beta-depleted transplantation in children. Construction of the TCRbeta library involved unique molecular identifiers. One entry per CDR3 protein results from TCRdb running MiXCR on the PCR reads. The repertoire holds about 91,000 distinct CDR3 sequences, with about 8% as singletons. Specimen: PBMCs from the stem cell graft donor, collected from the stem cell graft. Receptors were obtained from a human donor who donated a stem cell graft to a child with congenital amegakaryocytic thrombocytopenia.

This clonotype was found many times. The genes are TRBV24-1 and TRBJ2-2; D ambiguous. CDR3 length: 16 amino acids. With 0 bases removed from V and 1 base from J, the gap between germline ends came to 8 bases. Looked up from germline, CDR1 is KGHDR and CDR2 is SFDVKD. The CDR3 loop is CATSDLRTGNTGELFF. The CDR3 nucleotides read TGTGCCACCAGTGATTTGAGGACGGGGAACACCGGGGAGCTGTTTTTT.

CDR3 sequence: CASSHTVRSGNTEAFF. For the CDR3, the DNA is TGTGCCAGCAGTCACACGGTCCGTTCGGGGAACACTGAAGCTTTCTTT. The J gene is TRBJ1-1, the V gene TRBV6-5; D ambiguous. CDR3 size: 16 residues. The germline CDR1 and CDR2 sequences are MNHEY and SVGAGI. The V end lost 5 bases, the J end lost 1 base, and 17 bases lay between the germline ends.

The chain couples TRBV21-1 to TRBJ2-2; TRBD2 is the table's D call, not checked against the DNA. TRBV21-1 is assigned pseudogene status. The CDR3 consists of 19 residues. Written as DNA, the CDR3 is TGTGCCAGCAGCAAAGCGAGGACTAGCGGGAGGATGGAGACCGGGGAGCTGTTTTTT. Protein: CASSKARTSGRMETGELFF.

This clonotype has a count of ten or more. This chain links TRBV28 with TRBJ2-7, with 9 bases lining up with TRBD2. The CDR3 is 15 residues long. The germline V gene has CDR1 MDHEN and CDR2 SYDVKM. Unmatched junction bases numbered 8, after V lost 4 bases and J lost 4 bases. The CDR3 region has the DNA TGTGCCAGCAGTTCGAGCGCGGGGGGGTCATACGAGCAGTACTTC. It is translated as CASSSSAGGSYEQYF. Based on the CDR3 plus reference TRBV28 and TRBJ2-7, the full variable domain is DVKVTQSSRYLVKRTGEKVFLECVQDMDHENMFWYRQDPGLGLRLIYFSYDVKMKEKGDIPEGYSVSREKKERFSLILESASTNQTSMYLCASSSSAGGSYEQYFGPGTRLTVT.

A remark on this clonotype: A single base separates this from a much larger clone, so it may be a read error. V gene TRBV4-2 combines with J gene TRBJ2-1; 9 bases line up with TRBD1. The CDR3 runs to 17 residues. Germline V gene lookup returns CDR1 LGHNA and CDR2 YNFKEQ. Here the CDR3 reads CATSQDRRQGEINEQFF. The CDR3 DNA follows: TGTGCCACCAGCCAAGATCGTAGACAGGGGGAAATCAATGAGCAGTTCTTC.

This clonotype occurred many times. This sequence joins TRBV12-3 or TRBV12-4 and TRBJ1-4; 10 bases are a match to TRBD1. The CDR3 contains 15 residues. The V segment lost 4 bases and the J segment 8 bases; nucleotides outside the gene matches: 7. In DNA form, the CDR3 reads TGTGCCAGCAGTTCATCCGGGACAGGGGACGAAAAACTGTTTTTT. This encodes CASSSSGTGDEKLFF.

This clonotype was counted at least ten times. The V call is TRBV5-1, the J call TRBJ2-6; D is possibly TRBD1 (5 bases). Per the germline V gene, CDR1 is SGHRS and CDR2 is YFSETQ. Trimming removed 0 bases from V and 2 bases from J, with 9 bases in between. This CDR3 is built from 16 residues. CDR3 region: CASSLEGAAGANVLTF. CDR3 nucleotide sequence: TGCGCCAGCAGCTTGGAAGGGGCGGCTGGGGCCAACGTCCTGACTTTC.

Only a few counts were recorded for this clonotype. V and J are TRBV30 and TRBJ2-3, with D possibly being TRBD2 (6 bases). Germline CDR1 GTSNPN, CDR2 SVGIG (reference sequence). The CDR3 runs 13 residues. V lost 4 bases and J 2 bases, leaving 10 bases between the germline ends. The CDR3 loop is CAWTQRATDTQYF. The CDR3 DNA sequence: TGTGCCTGGACCCAGCGGGCCACAGATACGCAGTATTTT.